The 15 T cell receptor beta chains listed next were all sequenced from one sample in a study of cytomegalovirus exposure and HLA in healthy donors. With 60 Vbeta and 13 Jbeta primers, the PCR was carried out. The data were produced by immunoSEQ multiplex PCR, yet TCRdb's version contains in-frame clones alone and is incomplete. The table lists 80,000 to 100,000 clones, about three quarters of them singletons. The sample consisted of PBMCs. The receptors here all came from a middle-aged man in good health and CMV-seronegative.

This clone was counted once. The chain joins TRBV25-1 to TRBJ1-3; 8 bases agree with TRBD1. The trim removed 8 bases at V and 3 bases at J, leaving 6 bases unmatched. This CDR3 has 14 amino acids. Germline CDR1 and CDR2: MGHDK and SYGVNS. In nucleotides, the CDR3 is TGTGCCAGCGGGACAGGCAAGAGTGGAAACACCATATATTTT. Translating gives CASGTGKSGNTIYF.

The CDR3 spells CARSGTNNQPQHF. The DNA of the CDR3 is TGTGCCAGAAGCGGCACAAACAATCAGCCCCAGCATTTT. The chain is built from TRBV5-3 and TRBJ1-5; no reliable D call. TRBV5-3 has ORF status, its function being uncertain. V was trimmed by 4 bases and J by 3 bases, leaving 8 bases between them. The CDR3 spans 13 residues.

The rearrangement uses TRBV5-1 and TRBJ1-1, with 9 bases fitting TRBD1. The CDR3 covers 16 residues. CDR1 SGHRS and CDR2 YFSETQ come from the germline V gene. V trimming: 7 bases; J trimming: 4 bases; junction bases outside the gene matches: 14. In DNA form, the CDR3 reads TGCGCCAGCGCCAGCAGCTTGGGACAGGGAGGCACTGAAGCTTTCTTT. It translates to CASASSLGQGGTEAFF.

V gene TRBV11-2 combines with J gene TRBJ1-1, with 7 bases lining up with TRBD1. V shed 1 base and J 4 bases; nucleotides not matched to a gene: 6. The CDR3 totals 15 residues. CDR1 and CDR2 (germline): SGHAT, FQNNGV. The CDR3 sequence: CASSLGGGAFTEAFF. CDR3 bases: TGTGCCAGCAGCTTAGGAGGGGGCGCCTTCACTGAAGCTTTCTTT.

V gene TRBV18 combines with J gene TRBJ2-5; the match to TRBD2 covers 9 bases. The CDR3 has 15 amino acids. The trim removed 3 bases at V and 5 bases at J, leaving 7 bases unmatched. The germline gives CDR1 KGHSH, CDR2 LQKENI. The CDR3 region has the DNA TGTGCCAGCTCACCGGTTCTAGCGGGGAGGGAGACCCAGTACTTC. It yields the protein CASSPVLAGRETQYF.

The V gene is TRBV5-4, the J gene TRBJ2-6; D gene ambiguous. This CDR3 region has 16 residues. The V gene lost 4 bases and the J gene lost 1 base, with 12 bases spanning the gap. Germline CDR1 and CDR2: SGHNT and YYREEE (reference sequence). DNA of the CDR3: TGTGCCAGCAGCACGAACTCCCAATCTGGGGCCAACGTCCTGACTTTC. Translating it yields CASSTNSQSGANVLTF.

V usage is TRBV9 and J usage is TRBJ1-3; no reliable D call. Germline CDR1 and CDR2: SGDLS and YYNGEE. Trimming removed 0 bases from V and 4 bases from J, with 5 bases in between. The CDR3 sequence is 13 residues long. The CDR3 region is CASSVVGGNTIYF. In DNA, the CDR3 is TGTGCCAGCAGCGTAGTCGGGGGAAACACCATATATTTT.

The chain recombines TRBV6-1 with TRBJ2-3; the D gene is possibly TRBD2 (6 bases). The V gene's germline CDR1 is MNHNS and CDR2 SASEGT. The CDR3 runs to 15 residues. The V and J ends lost 8 bases and 0 bases respectively, with 15 bases between them. The CDR3 region is CASENAGLSTDTQYF. CDR3 nucleotides: TGTGCCAGCGAAAATGCGGGACTGAGCACAGATACGCAGTATTTT.

The V gene is TRBV6-5, the J gene TRBJ1-4, with D unresolved. The CDR3 is 16 residues long. The germline gives CDR1 MNHEY, CDR2 SVGAGI. The V end lost 0 bases, the J end lost 7 bases, and 15 bases lay between the germline ends. The CDR3 protein is CASSYSAEARGEKLFF. DNA for the CDR3: TGTGCCAGCAGTTACTCTGCAGAGGCGCGAGGTGAAAAACTGTTTTTT.

This clone has just a few counts. The V and J genes are TRBV19 and TRBJ1-2; weak D call: TRBD1 (5 bases). Germline V gives CDR1 LNHDA, CDR2 SQIVND (reference sequence). The CDR3 totals 14 residues. V was clipped by 3 bases and J by 3 bases, with 11 bases between them. The CDR3 reads CASSIGGTDYGYTF. The CDR3 bases are TGTGCCAGTAGTATTGGAGGGACTGACTATGGCTACACCTTC.

The rearrangement links TRBV27 to TRBJ2-1, with 9 bases aligning to TRBD2. V shed 6 bases and J 1 base; nucleotides not matched to a gene: 4. This CDR3 contains 15 residues. CDR1 is MNHEY and CDR2 is SMNVEV in the germline V gene (reference sequence). This CDR3 is CASRSSGGSYNEQFF. The CDR3 nucleotides read TGTGCCAGCAGATCGAGCGGGGGGTCCTACAATGAGCAGTTCTTC.

The V and J genes are TRBV6-1 and TRBJ2-5; maybe TRBD2 (5 bases). V lost 7 bases and J lost 5, with 20 bases in between. Germline CDR1 reads MNHNS; CDR2 reads SASEGT. The CDR3 runs 15 residues. CDR3 nucleotide sequence: TGTGCCAGCACCACAAGATTGTCTAGCTGGGAGACCCAGTACTTC. Amino acid sequence: CASTTRLSSWETQYF.

This clone occurred a few times. The CDR3 DNA reads TGTGCCAGCAGCCAAAACCCGGGACATAACACCGGGGAGCTGTTTTTT. It yields the protein CASSQNPGHNTGELFF. This chain links TRBV14 with TRBJ2-2; D possibly corresponds to TRBD1 (6 bases). Germline lookup yields CDR1 SGHDN and CDR2 FVKESK. V dropped 2 bases and J dropped 2 bases, with 12 bases sitting between them. This CDR3 has 16 amino acids.

V usage is TRBV7-3 and J usage is TRBJ1-2; D is undetermined. Germline V gene sequence: CDR1 SGHTA, CDR2 FQGTGA. The CDR3 is 13 amino acids. V was shortened by 3 bases and J by 6 bases, with 11 bases between the two germline ends. The CDR3 bases are TGTGCCAGCAGCTTCACCCCCTCTAATGGCTACACCTTC. Translation: CASSFTPSNGYTF. The full variable domain, with the rest looked up from reference TRBV7-3 and TRBJ1-2, is GAGVSQTPSNKVTEKGKYVELRCDPISGHTALYWYRQSLGQGPEFLIYFQGTGAADDSGLPNDRFFAVRPEGSVSTLKIQRTERGDSAVYLCASSFTPSNGYTFGSGTRLTVV.

About this clone itself: Other DNA sequences in the same sample also yield this CDR3. The chain couples TRBV7-9 to TRBJ2-7, with TRBD1 matching 9 bases. Trimming took 5 bases from V and 6 from J; bases not matched to a gene: 11. The length of the CDR3 is 15 residues. CDR1 SEHNR and CDR2 FQNEAQ come from the germline V gene (reference sequence). The CDR3, as DNA: TGTGCCAGCAGCGTTCCCGGGACAGGGCGTAGCGAGCAGTACTTC. Protein: CASSVPGTGRSEQYF.